This T cell receptor (beta chain) was identified in a study of blood T cell repertoires in COVID-19. Profiled with immunoSEQ multiplex PCR; TCRdb holds only in-frame clones, not every one. Of under 200,000 clones listed, 87% are singletons. Sequenced sample: peripheral blood. The TCR was taken from a man aged 35 to 55 with active or convalescent COVID-19.

The CDR3 DNA reads as TGCGCCAGCAGTGAGTTGGGCGCTAGGGCGGGCGGAAACACCATATATTTT. This codes for CASSELGARAGGNTIYF. The chain carries TRBV10-2 and TRBJ1-3; the D is unclear. The CDR3 runs to 17 residues. The V gene's germline CDR1 is WSHSY and CDR2 SAAADI. Trimming pared 1 base from V and 4 bases from J, leaving 17 bases between.